This T cell receptor beta chain was captured by sequencing in a study of cytomegalovirus exposure and HLA in healthy donors. Study-level background: Samples from HLA-typed donors yielded about 86 million unique TCRs in an early data release. Study-wide points: Cytomegalovirus-associated TCR beta chains were listed, numbering some 180. With later analysis, a missense DCLRE1C variant became linked to TCR beta V- and J-gene trimming. Rates of TCR association differed by HLA locus in a later analysis, with DRB1 highest and HLA-C lowest.

Researchers ran the PCR with 60 Vbeta and 13 Jbeta primers. Repertoires were generated with immunoSEQ multiplex PCR, while TCRdb's copy carries only in-frame clones and drops some. The data contain 150,000 or so clones, about 74% of them singletons. The CDR3 contains 14 residues. Trimming at V came to 3 bases and at J to 5 bases, leaving 3 bases not matched to a gene. Germline CDR1 is MNHEY and CDR2 is SMNVEV (reference sequence). A word on this clone: Its antigen is unidentified.

The receptor was isolated from a male donor in good health and CMV-seronegative. The V gene is TRBV27, the J gene TRBJ2-3, with 9 bases identical to TRBD2. Material for sequencing was PBMCs. The CDR3 bases are TGTGCCAGCAGTTTTGCGGGAGGGGGAGATACGCAGTATTTT. It translates to CASSFAGGGDTQYF.